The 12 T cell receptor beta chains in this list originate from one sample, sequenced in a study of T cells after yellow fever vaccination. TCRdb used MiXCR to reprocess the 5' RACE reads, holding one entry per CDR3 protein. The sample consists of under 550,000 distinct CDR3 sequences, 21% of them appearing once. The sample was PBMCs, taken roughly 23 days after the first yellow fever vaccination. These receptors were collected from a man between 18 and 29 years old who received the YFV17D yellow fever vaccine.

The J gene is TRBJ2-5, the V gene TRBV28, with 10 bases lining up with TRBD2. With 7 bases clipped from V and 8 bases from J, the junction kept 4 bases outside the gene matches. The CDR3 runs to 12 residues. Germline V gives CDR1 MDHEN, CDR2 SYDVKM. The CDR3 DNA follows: TGTGCCAGCAAATTAGCGGGGGGAACCCAGTACTTC. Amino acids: CASKLAGGTQYF.

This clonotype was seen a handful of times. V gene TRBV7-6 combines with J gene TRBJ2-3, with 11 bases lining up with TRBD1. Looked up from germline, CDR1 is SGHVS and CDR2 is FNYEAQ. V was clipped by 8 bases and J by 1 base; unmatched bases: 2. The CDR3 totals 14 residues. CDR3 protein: CASGQGAGTDTQYF. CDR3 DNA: TGTGCCAGCGGACAGGGGGCTGGCACAGATACGCAGTATTTT.

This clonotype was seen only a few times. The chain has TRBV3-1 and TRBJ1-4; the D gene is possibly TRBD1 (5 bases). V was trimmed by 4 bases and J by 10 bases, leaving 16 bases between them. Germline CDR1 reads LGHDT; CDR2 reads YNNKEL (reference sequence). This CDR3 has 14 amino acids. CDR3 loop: CASSPDTNSGKLFF. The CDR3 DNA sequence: TGTGCCAGCAGCCCGGACACGAACTCTGGAAAACTGTTTTTT.

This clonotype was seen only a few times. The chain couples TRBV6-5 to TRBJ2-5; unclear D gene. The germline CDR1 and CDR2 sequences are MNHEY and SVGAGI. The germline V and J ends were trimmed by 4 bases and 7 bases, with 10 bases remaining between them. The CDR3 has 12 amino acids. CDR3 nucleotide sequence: TGTGCCAGCAGTTTTCCCTCGGGGACCCAGTACTTC. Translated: CASSFPSGTQYF.

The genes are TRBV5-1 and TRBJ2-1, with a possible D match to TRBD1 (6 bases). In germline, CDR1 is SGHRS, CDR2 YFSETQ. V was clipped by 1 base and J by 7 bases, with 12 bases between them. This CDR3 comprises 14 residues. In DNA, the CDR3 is TGCGCCAGCAGCTTGTCACAGGGCTCTAATGAGCAGTTCTTC. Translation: CASSLSQGSNEQFF.

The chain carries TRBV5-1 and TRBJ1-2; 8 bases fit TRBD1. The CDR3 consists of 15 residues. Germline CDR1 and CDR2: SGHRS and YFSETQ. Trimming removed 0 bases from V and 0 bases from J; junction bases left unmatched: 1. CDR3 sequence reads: CASSLGQGSNYGYTF. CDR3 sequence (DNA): TGCGCCAGCAGCTTGGGACAGGGGTCTAACTATGGCTACACCTTC. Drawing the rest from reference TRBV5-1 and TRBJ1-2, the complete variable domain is KAGVTQTPRYLIKTRGQQVTLSCSPISGHRSVSWYQQTPGQGLQFLFEYFSETQRNKGNFPGRFSGRQFSNSRSEMNVSTLELGDSALYLCASSLGQGSNYGYTFGSGTRLTVV.

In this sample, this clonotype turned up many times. CDR3 sequence reads: CASSLANAGVQGYTF. In nucleotides, the CDR3 is TGTGCCAGCAGCTTAGCGAATGCAGGGGTCCAGGGCTACACCTTC. The chain has TRBV7-9 and TRBJ1-2; D may be TRBD1 (6 bases). Germline CDR1 SEHNR, CDR2 FQNEAQ (reference sequence). V lost 0 bases and J lost 8, with 16 bases in between. The CDR3 consists of 15 residues.

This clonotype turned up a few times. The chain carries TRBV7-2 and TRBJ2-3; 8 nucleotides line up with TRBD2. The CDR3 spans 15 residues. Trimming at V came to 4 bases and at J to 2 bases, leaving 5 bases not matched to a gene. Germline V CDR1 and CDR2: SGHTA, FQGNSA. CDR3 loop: CASSWRAGDTDTQYF. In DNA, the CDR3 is TGTGCCAGCAGCTGGCGAGCGGGGGACACAGATACGCAGTATTTT.

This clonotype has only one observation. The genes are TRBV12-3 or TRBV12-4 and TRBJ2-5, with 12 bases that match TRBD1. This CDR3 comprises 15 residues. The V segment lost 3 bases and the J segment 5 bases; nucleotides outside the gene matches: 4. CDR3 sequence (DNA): TGTGCCAGCAGTTTCCGGGACAGGGGGCTGGAGACCCAGTACTTC. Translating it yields CASSFRDRGLETQYF.

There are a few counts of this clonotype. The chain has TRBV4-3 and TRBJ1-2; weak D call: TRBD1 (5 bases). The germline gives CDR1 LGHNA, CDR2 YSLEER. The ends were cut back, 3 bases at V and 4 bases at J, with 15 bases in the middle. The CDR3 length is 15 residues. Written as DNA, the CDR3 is TGCGCCAGCAGCCAGGGGGGACCACGATCCTATGGCTACACCTTC. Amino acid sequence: CASSQGGPRSYGYTF.

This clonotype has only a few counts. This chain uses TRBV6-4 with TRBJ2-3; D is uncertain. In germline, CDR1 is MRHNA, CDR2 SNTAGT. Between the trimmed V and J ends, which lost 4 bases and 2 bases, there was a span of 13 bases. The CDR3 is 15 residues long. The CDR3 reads CASSARVEPTDTQYF. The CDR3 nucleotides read TGTGCCAGCAGTGCCCGAGTGGAGCCCACAGATACGCAGTATTTT.

The CDR3 sequence: CASRDRIIEELFF. In DNA, the CDR3 is TGCGCCAGCCGGGACAGAATTATTGAGGAGCTGTTTTTT. J is TRBJ2-2 and V is TRBV10-2; 7 bases agree with TRBD1. This CDR3 has 13 amino acids. V shed 8 bases, J shed 10 bases, and the junction held 10 bases outside the gene matches. Germline CDR1 WSHSY, CDR2 SAAADI.